The next 18 T cell receptor beta chains were all read from a single sample in a study of CD4+ T cells in melanoma. Some clones are missing from TCRdb's copy, which holds only in-frame ones; the method was immunoSEQ multiplex PCR. The data hold 110,000 to 150,000 clones, with around 90% observed a single time. The source of these receptors is a human donor with melanoma.

The chain joins TRBV30 to TRBJ2-3, with 8 bases identical to TRBD1. Germline loops: CDR1 GTSNPN, CDR2 SVGIG (reference sequence). There are 15 residues in the CDR3. V was pared by 2 bases and J by 4 bases, with 8 bases of the junction left unmatched. CDR3 DNA sequence: TGTGCCTGGAGTCCAGACAGGGGTCTCTCAGATACGCAGTATTTT. It yields the protein CAWSPDRGLSDTQYF.

The J gene is TRBJ1-5, the V gene TRBV6-5; the D is unclear. CDR3 length: 12 residues. V was pared by 8 bases and J by 11 bases, with 16 bases between. CDR1 and CDR2 from the germline V gene are MNHEY and SVGAGI. The CDR3 sequence is CASGVRGGTQHF. The CDR3 nucleotides are TGTGCCAGCGGGGTACGTGGTGGGACCCAGCATTTT.

This clone was observed a single time. V is TRBV5-1 and J is TRBJ2-5, with 13 bases lining up with TRBD2. The length of the CDR3 is 15 residues. CDR1 SGHRS and CDR2 YFSETQ come from the germline V gene. V lost 2 bases to trimming and J lost 5 bases; unmatched junction nucleotides: 3. CDR3 sequence: CASSLSLAGGETQYF. In DNA form, the CDR3 reads TGCGCCAGCAGCTTATCACTAGCGGGGGGGGAGACCCAGTACTTC.

The CDR3 coding sequence is TGTGCCAGCAGTGGACAGGGCGGGAGCACAGATACGCAGTATTTT. It encodes CASSGQGGSTDTQYF. The V and J genes are TRBV6-1 and TRBJ2-3; 7 positions match TRBD1. Germline V gene lookup returns CDR1 MNHNS and CDR2 SASEGT. J gave up 0 bases and V 4 bases, and 4 bases lay outside the gene matches. This CDR3 is 15 amino acids long.

The V and J genes are TRBV5-1 and TRBJ2-2, with 9 bases that match TRBD1. Germline-derived CDR1 and CDR2 are SGHRS and YFSETQ. The ends lost 4 bases at V and 5 bases at J; junction bases unmatched: 6. The CDR3 has 15 amino acids. DNA for the CDR3: TGCGCCAGCAGCCCACAGGGGGCGCAAACCGGGGAGCTGTTTTTT. Translation gives CASSPQGAQTGELFF.

The chain recombines TRBV4-2 with TRBJ2-7; D unclear. CDR3 length: 15 residues. The V gene lost 0 bases and the J gene lost 3 bases, with 12 bases spanning the gap. Germline-derived CDR1 and CDR2 are LGHNA and YNFKEQ. The CDR3 DNA reads TGTGCCAGCAGCCAAGAGGGCGCTACCTTCTACGAGCAGTACTTC. Its translation is CASSQEGATFYEQYF.

This chain connects TRBV14 to TRBJ2-7; a possible D gene is TRBD1 (6 bases). The CDR3 is 13 residues long. The V end lost 1 base, the J end lost 2 bases, and 6 bases lay between the germline ends. Germline CDR1 SGHDN, CDR2 FVKESK. The CDR3 loop is CASSQGTAYEQYF. CDR3 in DNA: TGTGCCAGCAGCCAAGGGACAGCCTACGAGCAGTACTTC.

The CDR3 DNA sequence: TGTGCCAGTAGTATTCAACAGTTTGGTGGCTACACCTTC. Protein: CASSIQQFGGYTF. This sequence joins TRBV19 and TRBJ1-2; no clear D. This CDR3 spans 13 amino acids. The V gene lost 3 bases and the J gene lost 7 bases, with 12 bases spanning the gap. From germline, CDR1 is LNHDA and CDR2 SQIVND (reference sequence).

The V call is TRBV6-1, the J call TRBJ1-1, with 10 positions matching TRBD1. This CDR3 comprises 17 residues. CDR1 MNHNS and CDR2 SASEGT come from the germline V gene. With V trimmed by 4 bases and J by 3 bases, 11 bases remained unmatched. CDR3 sequence reads: CASSGGQGFLWDTEAFF. CDR3 nucleotide sequence: TGTGCCAGCAGTGGGGGACAGGGGTTTTTATGGGACACTGAAGCTTTCTTT.

J is TRBJ1-5 and V is TRBV27, with 8 bases identical to TRBD1. Unmatched junction bases numbered 7, after V lost 1 base and J lost 5 bases. CDR3 length: 16 amino acids. CDR1 is MNHEY, CDR2 SMNVEV, per germline (reference sequence). In DNA form, the CDR3 reads TGTGCCAGCAGTTTATTCGGCAGGGGGCTCGATCAGCCCCAGCATTTT. Its protein is CASSLFGRGLDQPQHF.

The CDR3 is CASSGIGNQPQHF. DNA of the CDR3: TGTGCCAGCAGCGGGATCGGCAATCAGCCCCAGCATTTT. The chain links TRBV6-1 to TRBJ1-5; D is undetermined. CDR3 length equals 13 residues. Trimming stripped 6 bases from V and 2 bases from J, with 8 bases between. CDR1 is MNHNS and CDR2 is SASEGT in the germline V gene.

On this clone itself: One end of the junction does not line up with germline, which may come from a read error. At the DNA level, this CDR3 is encoded by other sequences in the same sample as well. The chain employs TRBV4-2 and TRBJ1-2, with D unresolved. Germline V gene sequence: CDR1 LGHNA, CDR2 YNFKEQ. The CDR3 has 16 residues. Here the CDR3 DNA reads TGTGCCAGCAGCCAAGATGCAGGAAACAACTACTACGGCTACACCTTC. Its protein product is CASSQDAGNNYYGYTF.

The gene calls are TRBV5-6 and TRBJ1-2; possible D gene TRBD1, 5 bases. Germline V gives CDR1 SGHDT, CDR2 YYEEEE. Trimming took off 4 bases at V and 6 bases at J, with 16 bases between the two ends. This CDR3 is 14 amino acids long. Here the CDR3 reads CASSRAGVRNGYTF. In DNA form, the CDR3 reads TGTGCCAGCAGCCGAGCGGGGGTGAGGAATGGCTACACCTTC.

This chain connects TRBV7-6 to TRBJ2-1; 8 bases agree with TRBD2. V shed 1 base, J shed 2 bases, and the junction held 7 bases outside the gene matches. The CDR3 spans 17 residues. Germline CDR1 reads SGHVS; CDR2 reads FNYEAQ. The CDR3 bases are TGTGCCAGCAGCTTAGGAAGTAGCGGGGCAACCTACAATGAGCAGTTCTTC. Its translation is CASSLGSSGATYNEQFF.

Concerning this clone itself: An end of the junction differs from the germline gene, which may be a read error. The V call is TRBV7-7, the J call TRBJ2-5; D might be TRBD1 or TRBD2, each matching 5 bases. Germline assignment: CDR1 SSHAT and CDR2 FNYEAQ (reference sequence). The CDR3 has 14 amino acids. The CDR3 loop is CASSSLIGGETQYF. The CDR3 DNA follows: TGTGCTAGCAGCTCCCTTATTGGGGGAGAGACCCAGTACTTC.

The V call is TRBV6-5, the J call TRBJ1-5, with TRBD1 as a possible D gene (5 bases). CDR3 length: 13 residues. V dropped 6 bases and J dropped 9 bases, with 15 bases sitting between them. Germline V gives CDR1 MNHEY, CDR2 SVGAGI. The CDR3 spells CASSSREGRPQHF. DNA for the CDR3: TGTGCCAGCAGCTCACGGGAGGGACGGCCCCAGCATTTT.

The chain combines TRBV18 with TRBJ2-7; D call uncertain. This CDR3 contains 12 residues. Trimming shortened V by 4 bases and J by 6 bases, and 10 bases separated the two germline ends. The V gene's germline CDR1 is KGHSH and CDR2 LQKENI. CDR3 nucleotides: TGTGCCAGCTCACAGGGTTCTGGCGAGCAGTACTTC. As protein: CASSQGSGEQYF.

The J gene is TRBJ1-1, the V gene TRBV18; unclear D gene. The germline gives CDR1 KGHSH, CDR2 LQKENI. The CDR3 extends over 14 amino acids. The ends were cut back, 8 bases at V and 5 bases at J, with 18 bases in the middle. CDR3 sequence: CASAPRAGETEAFF. CDR3 nucleotide sequence: TGTGCCAGCGCCCCCCGGGCCGGAGAAACTGAAGCTTTCTTT.